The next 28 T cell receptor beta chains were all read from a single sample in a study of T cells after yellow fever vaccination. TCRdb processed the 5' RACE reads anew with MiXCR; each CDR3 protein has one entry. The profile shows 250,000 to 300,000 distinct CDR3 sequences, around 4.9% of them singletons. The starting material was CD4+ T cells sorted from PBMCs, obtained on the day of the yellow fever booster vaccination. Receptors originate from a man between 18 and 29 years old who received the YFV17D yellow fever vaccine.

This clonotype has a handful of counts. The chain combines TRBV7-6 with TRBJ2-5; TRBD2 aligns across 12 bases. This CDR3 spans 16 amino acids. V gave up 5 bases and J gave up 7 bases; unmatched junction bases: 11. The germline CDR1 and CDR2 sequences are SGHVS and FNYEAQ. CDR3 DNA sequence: TGTGCCAGCAGCCAAGGACTAGCGGGACACCTAAGGACCCAGTACTTC. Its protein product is CASSQGLAGHLRTQYF.

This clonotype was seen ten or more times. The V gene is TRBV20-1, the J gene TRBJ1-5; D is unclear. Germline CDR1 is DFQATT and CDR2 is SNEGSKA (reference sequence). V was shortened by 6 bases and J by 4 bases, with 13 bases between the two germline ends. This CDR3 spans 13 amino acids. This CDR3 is CSALRGYNQPQHF. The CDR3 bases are TGCAGTGCCCTTCGAGGGTATAATCAGCCCCAGCATTTT.

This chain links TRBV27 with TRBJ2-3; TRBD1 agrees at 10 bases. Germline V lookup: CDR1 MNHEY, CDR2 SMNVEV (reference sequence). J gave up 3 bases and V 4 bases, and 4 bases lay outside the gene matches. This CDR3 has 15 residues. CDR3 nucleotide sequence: TGTGCCAGCAGTTGGACAGGGGGACGGACAGATACGCAGTATTTT. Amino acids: CASSWTGGRTDTQYF.

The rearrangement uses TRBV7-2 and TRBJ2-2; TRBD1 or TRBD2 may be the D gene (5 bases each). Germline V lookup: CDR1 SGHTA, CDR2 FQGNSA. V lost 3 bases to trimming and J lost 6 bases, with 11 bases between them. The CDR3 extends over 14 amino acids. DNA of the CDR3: TGTGCCAGCAGCTTCACCGGGGCCCCCGGGGAGCTGTTTTTT. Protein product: CASSFTGAPGELFF.

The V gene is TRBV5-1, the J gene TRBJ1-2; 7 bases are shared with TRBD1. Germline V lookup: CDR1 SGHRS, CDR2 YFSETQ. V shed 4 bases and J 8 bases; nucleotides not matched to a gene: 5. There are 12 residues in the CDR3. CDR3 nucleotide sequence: TGCGCCAGCAGCGCCCGGGACAGCGGCTACACCTTC. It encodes CASSARDSGYTF. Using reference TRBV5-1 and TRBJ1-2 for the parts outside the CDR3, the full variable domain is KAGVTQTPRYLIKTRGQQVTLSCSPISGHRSVSWYQQTPGQGLQFLFEYFSETQRNKGNFPGRFSGRQFSNSRSEMNVSTLELGDSALYLCASSARDSGYTFGSGTRLTVV.

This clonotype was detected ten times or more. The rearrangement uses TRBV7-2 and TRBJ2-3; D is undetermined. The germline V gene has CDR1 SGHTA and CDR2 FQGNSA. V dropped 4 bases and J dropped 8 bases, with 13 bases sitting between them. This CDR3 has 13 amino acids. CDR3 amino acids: CASSSPVVGTQYF. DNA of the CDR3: TGTGCCAGCAGCTCCCCAGTAGTCGGTACGCAGTATTTT.

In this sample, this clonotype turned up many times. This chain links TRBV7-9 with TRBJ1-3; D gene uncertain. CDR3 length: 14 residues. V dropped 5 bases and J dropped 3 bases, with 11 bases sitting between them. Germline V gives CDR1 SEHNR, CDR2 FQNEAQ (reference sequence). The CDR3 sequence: CASSQIYGGNTIYF. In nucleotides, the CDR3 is TGTGCCAGCAGCCAGATCTATGGTGGAAACACCATATATTTT.

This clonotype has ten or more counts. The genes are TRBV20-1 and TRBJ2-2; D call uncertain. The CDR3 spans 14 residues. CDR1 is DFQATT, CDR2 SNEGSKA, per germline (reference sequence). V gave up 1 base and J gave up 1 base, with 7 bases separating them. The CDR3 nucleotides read TGCAGTGCTAGAGGGCAGGTGAACACCGGGGAGCTGTTTTTT. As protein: CSARGQVNTGELFF.

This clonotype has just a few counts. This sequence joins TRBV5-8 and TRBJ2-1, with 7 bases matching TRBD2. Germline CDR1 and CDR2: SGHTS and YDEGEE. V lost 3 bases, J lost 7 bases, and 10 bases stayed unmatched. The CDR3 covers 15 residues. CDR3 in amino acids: CASSSIPGGWNEQFF. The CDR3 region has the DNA TGTGCCAGCAGCTCCATACCGGGGGGTTGGAATGAGCAGTTCTTC.

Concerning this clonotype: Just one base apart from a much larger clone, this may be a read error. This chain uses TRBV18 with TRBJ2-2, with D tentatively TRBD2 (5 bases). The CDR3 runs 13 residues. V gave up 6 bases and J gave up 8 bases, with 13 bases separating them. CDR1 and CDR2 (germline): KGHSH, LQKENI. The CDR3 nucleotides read TGTGCCAGCTCGTCCGGGATCGCAGGGGAGCTGTTTTTT. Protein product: CASSSGIAGELFF.

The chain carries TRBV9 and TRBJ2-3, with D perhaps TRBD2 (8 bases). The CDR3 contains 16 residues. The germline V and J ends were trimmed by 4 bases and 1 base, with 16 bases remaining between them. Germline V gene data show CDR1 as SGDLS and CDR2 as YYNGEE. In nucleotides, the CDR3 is TGTGCCAGCAGCAATCGGGAGGGGGCCCGCACAGATACGCAGTATTTT. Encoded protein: CASSNREGARTDTQYF. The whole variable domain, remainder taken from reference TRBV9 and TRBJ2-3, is DSGVTQTPKHLITATGQRVTLRCSPRSGDLSVYWYQQSLDQGLQFLIQYYNGEERAKGNILERFSAQQFPDLHSELNLSSLELGDSALYFCASSNREGARTDTQYFGPGTRLTVL.

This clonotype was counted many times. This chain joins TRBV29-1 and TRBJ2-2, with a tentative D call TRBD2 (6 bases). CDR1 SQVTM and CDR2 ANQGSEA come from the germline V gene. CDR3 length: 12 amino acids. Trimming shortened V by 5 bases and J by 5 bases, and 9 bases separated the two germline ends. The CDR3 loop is CSVRGWTGELFF. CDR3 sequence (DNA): TGCAGCGTTCGGGGGTGGACCGGGGAGCTGTTTTTT.

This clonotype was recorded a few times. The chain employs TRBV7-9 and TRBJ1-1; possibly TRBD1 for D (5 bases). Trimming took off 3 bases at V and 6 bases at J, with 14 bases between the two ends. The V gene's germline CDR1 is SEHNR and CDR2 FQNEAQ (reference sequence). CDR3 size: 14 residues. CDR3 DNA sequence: TGTGCCAGCAGCTTTGGGGGGAATAAAGCTGAAGCTTTCTTT. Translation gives CASSFGGNKAEAFF.

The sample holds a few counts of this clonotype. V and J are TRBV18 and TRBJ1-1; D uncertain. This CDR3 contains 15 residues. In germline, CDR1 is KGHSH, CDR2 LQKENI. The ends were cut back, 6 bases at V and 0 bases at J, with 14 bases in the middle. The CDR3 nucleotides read TGTGCCAGCTCTACTTTAGAGGTAATGAACACTGAAGCTTTCTTT. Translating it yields CASSTLEVMNTEAFF.

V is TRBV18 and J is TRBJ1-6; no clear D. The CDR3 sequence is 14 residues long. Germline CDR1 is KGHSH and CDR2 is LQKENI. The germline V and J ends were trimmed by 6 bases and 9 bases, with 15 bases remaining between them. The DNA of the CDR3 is TGTGCCAGCTCCCTCCGGAGCTCGGGTTCACCCCTCCACTTT. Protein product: CASSLRSSGSPLHF.

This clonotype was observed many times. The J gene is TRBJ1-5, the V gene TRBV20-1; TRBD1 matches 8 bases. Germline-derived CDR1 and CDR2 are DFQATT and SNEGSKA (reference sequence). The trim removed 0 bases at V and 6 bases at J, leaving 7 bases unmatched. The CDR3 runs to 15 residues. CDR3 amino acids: CSARDLRDRGQPQHF. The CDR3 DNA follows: TGCAGTGCTAGAGATCTGCGAGACAGGGGTCAGCCCCAGCATTTT.

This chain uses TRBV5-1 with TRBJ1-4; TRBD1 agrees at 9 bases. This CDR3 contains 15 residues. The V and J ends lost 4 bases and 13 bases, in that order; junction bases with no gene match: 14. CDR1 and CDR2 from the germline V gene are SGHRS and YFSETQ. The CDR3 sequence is CASSTDTGGGIGLFF. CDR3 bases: TGCGCCAGCAGCACCGATACAGGGGGCGGAATTGGACTGTTTTTT.

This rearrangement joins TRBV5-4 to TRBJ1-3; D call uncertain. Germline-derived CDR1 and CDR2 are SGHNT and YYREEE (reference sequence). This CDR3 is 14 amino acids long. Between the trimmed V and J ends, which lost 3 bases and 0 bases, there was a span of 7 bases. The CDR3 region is CASSSPNSGNTIYF. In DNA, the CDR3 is TGTGCCAGCAGCTCCCCGAACTCTGGAAACACCATATATTTT.

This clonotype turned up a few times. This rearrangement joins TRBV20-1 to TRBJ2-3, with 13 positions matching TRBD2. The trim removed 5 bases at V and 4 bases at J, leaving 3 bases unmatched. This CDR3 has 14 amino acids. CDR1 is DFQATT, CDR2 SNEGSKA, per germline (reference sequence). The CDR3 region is CSAGLAGAADTQYF. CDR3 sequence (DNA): TGCAGTGCTGGACTAGCGGGGGCTGCAGATACGCAGTATTTT.

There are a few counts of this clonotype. The CDR3 nucleotides are TGTGCCACCAGGGAGGGATACCAAGAGACCCAGTACTTC. Translating it yields CATREGYQETQYF. V usage is TRBV15 and J usage is TRBJ2-5; D perhaps matches TRBD2 (6 bases). V was shortened by 6 bases and J by 0 bases, with 8 bases between the two germline ends. Germline assignment: CDR1 LNHNV and CDR2 YYDKDF (reference sequence). The CDR3 spans 13 residues.

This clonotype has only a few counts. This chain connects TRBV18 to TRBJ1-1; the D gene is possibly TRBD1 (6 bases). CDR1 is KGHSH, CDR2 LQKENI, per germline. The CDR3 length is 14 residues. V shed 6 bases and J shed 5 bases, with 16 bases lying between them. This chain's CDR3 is CASSPGEQGTEAFF. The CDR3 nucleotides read TGTGCCAGCTCCCCAGGGGAACAGGGTACTGAAGCTTTCTTT.

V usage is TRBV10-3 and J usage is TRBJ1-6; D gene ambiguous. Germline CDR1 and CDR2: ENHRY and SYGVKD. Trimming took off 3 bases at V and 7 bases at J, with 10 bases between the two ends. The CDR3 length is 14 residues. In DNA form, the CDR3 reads TGTGCCATCAGTGAAGGAGGCTTGAATTCACCCCTCCACTTT. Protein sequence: CAISEGGLNSPLHF.

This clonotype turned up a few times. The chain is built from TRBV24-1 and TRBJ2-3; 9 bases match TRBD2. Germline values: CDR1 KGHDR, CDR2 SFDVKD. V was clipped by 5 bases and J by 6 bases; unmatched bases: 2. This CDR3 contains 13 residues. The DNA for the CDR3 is TGTGCCACCAGTGGCGGGGGGGGTGATACGCAGTATTTT. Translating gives CATSGGGGDTQYF.

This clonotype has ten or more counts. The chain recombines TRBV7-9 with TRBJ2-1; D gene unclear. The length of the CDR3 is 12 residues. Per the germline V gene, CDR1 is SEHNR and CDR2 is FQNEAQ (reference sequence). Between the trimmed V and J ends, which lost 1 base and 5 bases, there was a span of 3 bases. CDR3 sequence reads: CASSLDHNEQFF. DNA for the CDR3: TGTGCCAGCAGCTTAGATCACAATGAGCAGTTCTTC.

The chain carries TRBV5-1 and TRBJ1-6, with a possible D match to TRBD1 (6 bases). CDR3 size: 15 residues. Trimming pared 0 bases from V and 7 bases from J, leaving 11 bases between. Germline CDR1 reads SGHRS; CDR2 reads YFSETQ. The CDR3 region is CASSLATGRNSPLHF. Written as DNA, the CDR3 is TGCGCCAGCAGCTTGGCTACAGGGCGAAATTCACCCCTCCACTTT. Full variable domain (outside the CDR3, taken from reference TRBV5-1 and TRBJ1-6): KAGVTQTPRYLIKTRGQQVTLSCSPISGHRSVSWYQQTPGQGLQFLFEYFSETQRNKGNFPGRFSGRQFSNSRSEMNVSTLELGDSALYLCASSLATGRNSPLHFGNGTRLTVT.

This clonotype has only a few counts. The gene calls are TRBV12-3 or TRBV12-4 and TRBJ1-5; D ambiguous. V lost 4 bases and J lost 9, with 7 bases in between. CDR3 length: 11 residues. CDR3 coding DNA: TGTGCCAGCAGTTCCCTAGGGCCCCAGCATTTT. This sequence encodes CASSSLGPQHF.

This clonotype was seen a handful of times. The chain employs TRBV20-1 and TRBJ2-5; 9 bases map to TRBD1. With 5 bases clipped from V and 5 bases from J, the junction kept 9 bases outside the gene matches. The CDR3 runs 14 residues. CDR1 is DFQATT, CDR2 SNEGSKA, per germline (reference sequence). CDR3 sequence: CSAWWYRGQETQYF. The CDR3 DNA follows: TGCAGTGCTTGGTGGTACAGGGGGCAGGAGACCCAGTACTTC.

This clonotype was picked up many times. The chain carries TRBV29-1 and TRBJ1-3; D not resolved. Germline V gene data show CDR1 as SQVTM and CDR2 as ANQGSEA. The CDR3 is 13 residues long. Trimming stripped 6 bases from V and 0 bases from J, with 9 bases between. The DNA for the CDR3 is TGCAGCGTCGCGGGGTACTCTGGAAACACCATATATTTT. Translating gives CSVAGYSGNTIYF.